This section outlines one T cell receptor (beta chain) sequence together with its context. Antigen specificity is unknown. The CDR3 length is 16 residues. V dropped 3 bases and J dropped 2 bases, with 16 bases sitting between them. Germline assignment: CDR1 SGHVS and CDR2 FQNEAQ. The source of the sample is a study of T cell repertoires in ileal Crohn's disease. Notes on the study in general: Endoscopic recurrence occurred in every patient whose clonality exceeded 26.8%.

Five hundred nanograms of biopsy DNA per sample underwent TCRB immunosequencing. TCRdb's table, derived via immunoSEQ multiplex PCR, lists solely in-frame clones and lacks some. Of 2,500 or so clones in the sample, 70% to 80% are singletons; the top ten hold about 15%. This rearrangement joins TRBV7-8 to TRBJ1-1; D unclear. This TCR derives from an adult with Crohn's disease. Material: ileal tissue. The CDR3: CASSLVAGEANTEAFF. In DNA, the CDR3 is TGTGCCAGCAGCTTGGTGGCCGGTGAGGCAAACACTGAAGCTTTCTTT.